The next 14 T cell receptor beta chains were all read from a single sample in a study of OX40 agonist ivuxolimab in advanced cancers. Assay: immunoSEQ multiplex PCR; the TCRdb copy retains only in-frame clones and omits some. Of about 52,000 clones listed, 80% to 90% are singletons. The material was CD4+ or CD8+ T cells sorted from blood, obtained in a trial of the OX40 agonist ivuxolimab. These receptor sequences come from an adult with an advanced solid tumor such as melanoma, head and neck, liver or kidney cancer.

This clone was detected only a few times. CDR3 sequence (DNA): TGTGCCACCCAAACAGGTTCCGGATCACCCCTCCACTTT. This gives the protein CATQTGSGSPLHF. The chain combines TRBV19 with TRBJ1-6, with a possible D match to TRBD1 (5 bases). The CDR3 covers 13 residues. Trimming took off 10 bases at V and 10 bases at J, with 17 bases between the two ends. Germline V gives CDR1 LNHDA, CDR2 SQIVND (reference sequence). Based on the CDR3 plus reference TRBV19 and TRBJ1-6, the full variable domain is DGGITQSPKYLFRKEGQNVTLSCEQNLNHDAMYWYRQDPGQGLRLIYYSQIVNDFQKGDIAEGYSVSREKKESFPLTVTSAQKNPTAFYLCATQTGSGSPLHFGNGTRLTVT.

The J gene is TRBJ2-7, the V gene TRBV15, with D unresolved. Trimming shortened V by 0 bases and J by 7 bases, and 13 bases separated the two germline ends. Germline V gene sequence: CDR1 LNHNV, CDR2 YYDKDF (reference sequence). This CDR3 is 14 amino acids long. CDR3 bases: TGTGCCACCAGCAGAGAGTACGCTTTTTGGGAGCAGTACTTC. It specifies CATSREYAFWEQYF.

V and J are TRBV5-6 and TRBJ2-3; 7 positions agree with TRBD2. This CDR3 contains 14 residues. The V gene's germline CDR1 is SGHDT and CDR2 YYEEEE. Trimming at V came to 5 bases and at J to 2 bases, leaving 5 bases not matched to a gene. The CDR3 reads CASSYGGNTDTQYF. As DNA, the CDR3 is TGTGCCAGCAGTTACGGGGGGAACACAGATACGCAGTATTTT.

This clone was detected once. V usage is TRBV18 and J usage is TRBJ1-3; D uncertain. Germline loops: CDR1 KGHSH, CDR2 LQKENI. V lost 2 bases and J 4 bases, leaving 12 bases between the germline ends. The CDR3 has 15 amino acids. For the CDR3, the DNA is TGTGCCAGCTCACCAGAGGGAATGATAGGAAACACCATATATTTT. The encoded protein is CASSPEGMIGNTIYF.

The chain carries TRBV5-6 and TRBJ2-5; D gene unclear. From germline, CDR1 is SGHDT and CDR2 YYEEEE. This CDR3 has 14 residues. The V gene lost 2 bases and the J gene lost 1 base, with 9 bases spanning the gap. As DNA, the CDR3 is TGTGCCAGCAGCTTCAGTGGGTCCCAAGAGACCCAGTACTTC. It is translated as CASSFSGSQETQYF.

This clone was observed a few times. CDR3 coding DNA: TGTGCCAGTAGTATAACGGCGGAATACTATGGCTACACCTTC. This codes for CASSITAEYYGYTF. V usage is TRBV19 and J usage is TRBJ1-2; unclear D gene. The CDR3 sequence is 14 residues long. V was clipped by 2 bases and J by 3 bases, with 10 bases between them. Germline CDR1 and CDR2: LNHDA and SQIVND (reference sequence).

The J gene is TRBJ2-2, the V gene TRBV7-9; TRBD1 is a possible D gene (6 bases). The CDR3 sequence is 16 residues long. Trimming took off 5 bases at V and 2 bases at J, with 15 bases between the two ends. Looked up from germline, CDR1 is SEHNR and CDR2 is FQNEAQ (reference sequence). The CDR3 DNA reads TGTGCCAGCAGCGTACAGGGTGTTGTTAACACCGGGGAGCTGTTTTTT. Protein product: CASSVQGVVNTGELFF.

This chain links TRBV11-2 with TRBJ2-3, with TRBD2 identical over 7 bases. Looked up from germline, CDR1 is SGHAT and CDR2 is FQNNGV. J gave up 3 bases and V 3 bases, and 6 bases lay outside the gene matches. There are 15 residues in the CDR3. The CDR3 protein is CASSFEGRGTDTQYF. DNA of the CDR3: TGTGCCAGCAGCTTTGAGGGGAGGGGAACAGATACGCAGTATTTT. The variable domain in full, completed from reference TRBV11-2 and TRBJ2-3, reads EAGVAQSPRYKIIEKRQSVAFWCNPISGHATLYWYQQILGQGPKLLIQFQNNGVVDDSQLPKDRFSAERLKGVDSTLKIQPAKLEDSAVYLCASSFEGRGTDTQYFGPGTRLTVL.

The chain couples TRBV6-5 to TRBJ1-1; unclear D gene. V gave up 8 bases and J gave up 7 bases, with 14 bases separating them. This CDR3 contains 12 residues. Germline CDR1 MNHEY, CDR2 SVGAGI. The CDR3 sequence: CASGTLYLEAFF. In DNA form, the CDR3 reads TGTGCCAGCGGTACATTGTATCTTGAAGCTTTCTTT.

V gene TRBV6-1 combines with J gene TRBJ1-1; D is unclear. CDR3 size: 13 residues. Trimming took off 1 base at V and 4 bases at J, with 7 bases between the two ends. Germline V CDR1 and CDR2: MNHNS, SASEGT. CDR3 bases: TGTGCCAGCAGTGAAGATGGCAGCACTGAAGCTTTCTTT. Translation gives CASSEDGSTEAFF.

The chain employs TRBV27 and TRBJ1-3; 11 positions agree with TRBD1. With V trimmed by 0 bases and J by 8 bases, 3 bases remained unmatched. Germline lookup yields CDR1 MNHEY and CDR2 SMNVEV (reference sequence). The length of the CDR3 is 15 residues. CDR3 in DNA: TGTGCCAGCAGTTTATCAGGACAGGGGGCTTACACCATATATTTT. Amino acid sequence: CASSLSGQGAYTIYF.

The gene calls are TRBV7-3 and TRBJ1-2; 8 positions agree with TRBD1. CDR1 is SGHTA, CDR2 FQGTGA, per germline. The CDR3 is 14 amino acids. The V gene end was trimmed by 3 bases and the J gene end by 8 bases; junction bases not matched to a gene: 8. The CDR3 DNA reads TGTGCCAGCAGCTTTATGGACAGGGTCAGCGGCTACACCTTC. Translated: CASSFMDRVSGYTF.

V and J are TRBV7-9 and TRBJ2-5; possibly TRBD2 for D (6 bases). Germline V gene sequence: CDR1 SEHNR, CDR2 FQNEAQ (reference sequence). The CDR3 spans 16 residues. V shed 3 bases and J shed 5 bases, with 19 bases lying between them. The chain's CDR3 is CASSFPAFGEDETQYF. The CDR3 DNA follows: TGTGCCAGCAGCTTTCCGGCGTTCGGGGAGGATGAGACCCAGTACTTC.

The chain employs TRBV6-1 and TRBJ2-5; 7 nucleotides match TRBD1. Near its end, the DNA agrees better with TRBJ2-7, so the J call may be wrong. CDR1 is MNHNS, CDR2 SASEGT, per germline. The CDR3 length is 19 residues. This CDR3 reads CASSDPRDRSSRLLYEQYF. The CDR3 nucleotides are TGTGCCAGCAGTGATCCCCGGGACAGAAGTTCGCGTCTCCTCTACGAGCAGTACTTC.